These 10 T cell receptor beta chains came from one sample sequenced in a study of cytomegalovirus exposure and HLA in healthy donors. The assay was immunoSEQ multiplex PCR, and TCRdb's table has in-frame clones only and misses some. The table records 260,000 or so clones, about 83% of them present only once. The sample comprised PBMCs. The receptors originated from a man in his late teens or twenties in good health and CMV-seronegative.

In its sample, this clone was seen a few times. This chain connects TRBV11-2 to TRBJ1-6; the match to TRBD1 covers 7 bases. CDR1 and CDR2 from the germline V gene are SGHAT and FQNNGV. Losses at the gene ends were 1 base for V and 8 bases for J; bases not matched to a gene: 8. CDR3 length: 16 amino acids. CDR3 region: CASSLGSGRGDSPLHF. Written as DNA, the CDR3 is TGTGCCAGCAGCTTAGGGTCCGGCAGGGGGGATTCACCCCTCCACTTT.

CDR3 nucleotide sequence: TGCGCCAGCAGCTCGGTTAGCGGGTCCTACAATGAGCAGTTCTTC. The encoded protein is CASSSVSGSYNEQFF. The chain employs TRBV4-3 and TRBJ2-1; 7 nucleotides line up with TRBD2. Per the germline V gene, CDR1 is LGHNA and CDR2 is YSLEER. V shed 5 bases, J shed 1 base, and the junction held 5 bases outside the gene matches. The CDR3 is 15 residues long.

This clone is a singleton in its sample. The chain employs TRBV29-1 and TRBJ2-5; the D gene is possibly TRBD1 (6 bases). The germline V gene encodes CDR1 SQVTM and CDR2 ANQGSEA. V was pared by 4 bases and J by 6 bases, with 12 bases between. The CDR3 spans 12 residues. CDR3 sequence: CSVAGAAKTQYF. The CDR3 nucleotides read TGCAGCGTTGCAGGGGCTGCGAAGACCCAGTACTTC.

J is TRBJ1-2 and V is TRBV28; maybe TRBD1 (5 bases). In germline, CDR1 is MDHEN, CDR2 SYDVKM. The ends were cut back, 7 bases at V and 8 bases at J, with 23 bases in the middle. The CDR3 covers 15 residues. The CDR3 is CASIPTGTRGEGYTF. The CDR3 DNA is TGTGCCAGCATCCCCACCGGGACCCGGGGGGAAGGCTACACCTTC.

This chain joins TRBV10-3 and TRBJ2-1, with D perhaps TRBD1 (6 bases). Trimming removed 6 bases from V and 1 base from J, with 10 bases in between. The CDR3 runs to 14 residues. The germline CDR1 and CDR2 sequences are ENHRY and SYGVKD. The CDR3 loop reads CAISPGESYNEQFF. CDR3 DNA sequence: TGTGCCATCAGCCCAGGGGAATCCTACAATGAGCAGTTCTTC.

CDR3 DNA sequence: TGTGCCAGCGCGTCGAGAAATTCACCCCTCCACTTT. This gives the protein CASASRNSPLHF. The rearrangement uses TRBV6-5 and TRBJ1-6; D gene uncertain. Germline CDR1 and CDR2: MNHEY and SVGAGI. Trimming took off 8 bases at V and 7 bases at J, with 9 bases between the two ends. This CDR3 comprises 12 residues.

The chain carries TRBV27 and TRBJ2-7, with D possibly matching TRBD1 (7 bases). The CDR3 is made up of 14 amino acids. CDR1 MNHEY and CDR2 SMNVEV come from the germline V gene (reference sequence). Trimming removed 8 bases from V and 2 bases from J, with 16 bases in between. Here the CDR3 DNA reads TGTGCCAGCCACTCGGGGGACAGTCCCTACGAGCAGTACTTC. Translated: CASHSGDSPYEQYF.

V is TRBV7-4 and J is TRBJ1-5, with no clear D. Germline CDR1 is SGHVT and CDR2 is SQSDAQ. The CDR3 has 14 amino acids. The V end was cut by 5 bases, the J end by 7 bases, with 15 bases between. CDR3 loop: CASSRSTLGQPQHF. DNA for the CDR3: TGTGCCAGCAGCCGGTCGACCCTCGGGCAGCCCCAGCATTTT.

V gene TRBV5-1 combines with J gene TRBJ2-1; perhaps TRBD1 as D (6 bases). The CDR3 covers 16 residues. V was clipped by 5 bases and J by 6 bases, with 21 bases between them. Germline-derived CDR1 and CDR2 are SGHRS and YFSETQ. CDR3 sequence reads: CASRRQAQNLPNEQFF. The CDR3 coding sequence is TGCGCCAGCAGACGACAGGCCCAGAATCTACCCAATGAGCAGTTCTTC. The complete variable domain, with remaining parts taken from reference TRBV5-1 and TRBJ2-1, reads KAGVTQTPRYLIKTRGQQVTLSCSPISGHRSVSWYQQTPGQGLQFLFEYFSETQRNKGNFPGRFSGRQFSNSRSEMNVSTLELGDSALYLCASRRQAQNLPNEQFFGPGTRLTVL.

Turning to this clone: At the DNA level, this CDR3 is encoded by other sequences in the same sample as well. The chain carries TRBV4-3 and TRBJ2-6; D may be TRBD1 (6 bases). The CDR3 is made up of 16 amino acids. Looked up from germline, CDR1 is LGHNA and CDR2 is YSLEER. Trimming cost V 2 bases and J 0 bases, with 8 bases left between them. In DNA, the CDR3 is TGCGCCAGCAGCCAAAGAGGGGGCTCTGGGGCCAACGTCCTGACTTTC. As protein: CASSQRGGSGANVLTF.